This T cell receptor beta chain was observed in a study of cytomegalovirus exposure and HLA in healthy donors. Study observations and caveats: A cluster of highly shared sequence variants was likely a sequencing artifact. The authors reported that TCR beta sequences could predict HLA-A and HLA-B alleles. These predictions were accurate for most subjects in the first cohort.

Turning to this clone: Its specificity is not known.

Both 60 Vbeta primers and 13 Jbeta primers went into the PCR. TCRdb's copy holds only in-frame clones and misses some; the assay was immunoSEQ multiplex PCR. The clone table shows about 200,000 clones, with the ten largest holding about 6%. This receptor was taken from a young man in good health and CMV-seronegative. Sequencing was performed on PBMCs.

The CDR3 here is CASRPGLSNQPQHF. As DNA, the CDR3 is TGTGCCAGCAGACCGGGACTTAGCAATCAGCCCCAGCATTTT. The chain links TRBV2 to TRBJ1-5, with D possibly matching TRBD1 (5 bases). The V gene's germline CDR1 is SNHLY and CDR2 FYNNEI. The length of the CDR3 is 14 residues. Trimming cost V 6 bases and J 0 bases, with 9 bases left between them. The full variable domain, its missing parts supplied by reference TRBV2 and TRBJ1-5, is EPEVTQTPSHQVTQMGQEVILRCVPISNHLYFYWYRQILGQKVEFLVSFYNNEISEKSEIFDDQFSVERPDGSNFTLKIRSTKLEDSAMYFCASRPGLSNQPQHFGDGTRLSIL.